This TCR beta chain was recovered during a study of blood T cell repertoires in COVID-19. Profiling relied on immunoSEQ multiplex PCR, and the TCRdb table lists in-frame clones only, not all of them. The sample yields roughly 15,000 clones, about nine tenths seen once. Trimming took off 7 bases at V and 4 bases at J, with 12 bases between the two ends. The CDR3 is 12 residues long. The germline V gene has CDR1 SGHDT and CDR2 YYEEEE. This rearrangement joins TRBV5-6 to TRBJ2-7; TRBD2 is a possible D gene (5 bases). Sequencing used peripheral blood. This TCR derives from a man between 50 and 59 years old with active COVID-19. The CDR3 coding sequence is TGTGCCAGCCGGGGTATTGGGTACGAGCAGTACTTC. Protein: CASRGIGYEQYF.